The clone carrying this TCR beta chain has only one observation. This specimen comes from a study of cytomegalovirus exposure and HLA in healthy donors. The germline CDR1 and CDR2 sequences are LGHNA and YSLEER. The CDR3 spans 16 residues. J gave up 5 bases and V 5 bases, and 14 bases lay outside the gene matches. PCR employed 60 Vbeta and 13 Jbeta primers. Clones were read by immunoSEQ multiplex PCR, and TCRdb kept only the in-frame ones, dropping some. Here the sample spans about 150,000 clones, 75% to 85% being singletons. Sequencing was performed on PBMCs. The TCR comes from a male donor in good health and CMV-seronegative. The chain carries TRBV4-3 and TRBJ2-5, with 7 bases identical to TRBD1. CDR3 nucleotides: TGCGCCAGCAGCATCGAGGTCCACAGGGGTGGCGAGACCCAGTACTTC. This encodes CASSIEVHRGGETQYF.